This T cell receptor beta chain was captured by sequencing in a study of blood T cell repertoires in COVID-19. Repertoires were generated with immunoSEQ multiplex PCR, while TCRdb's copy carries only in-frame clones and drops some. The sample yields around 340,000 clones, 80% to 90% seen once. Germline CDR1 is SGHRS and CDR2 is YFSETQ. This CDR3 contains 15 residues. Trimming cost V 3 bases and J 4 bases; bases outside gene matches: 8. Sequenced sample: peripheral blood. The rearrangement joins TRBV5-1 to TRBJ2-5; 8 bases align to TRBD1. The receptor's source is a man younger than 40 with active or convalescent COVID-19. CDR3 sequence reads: CASSSQGALGETQYF. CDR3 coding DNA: TGCGCCAGCAGCTCCCAGGGGGCTTTGGGAGAGACCCAGTACTTC. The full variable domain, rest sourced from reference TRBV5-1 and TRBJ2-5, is KAGVTQTPRYLIKTRGQQVTLSCSPISGHRSVSWYQQTPGQGLQFLFEYFSETQRNKGNFPGRFSGRQFSNSRSEMNVSTLELGDSALYLCASSSQGALGETQYFGPGTRLLVL.